Following are 25 T cell receptor beta chains from one sample sequenced in a study of regulatory T cells in long-lasting Graves disease. Both iRepertoire HTBI primers and Arm-PCR of CDR3 regions were used to build the TCR beta libraries. TCRdb reprocessed the multiplex PCR reads via MiXCR and lists one record per CDR3 protein. In the table there are 400,000 to 550,000 distinct CDR3 sequences, about a sixth of which are singletons. Time point of the sample: newly diagnosed GD, antithyroid drugs for less than 3 months. There was RNA extracted from PBMCs, and the TCR library was made from it. This sample was shared with a second study, whose subject was T cells in Graves' hyperthyroidism and ophthalmopathy.

This sample comprised peripheral blood mononuclear cells (PBMCs), obtained at new diagnosis, from a patient treated with antithyroid drugs. Source of these receptors: a woman under 40 with Graves disease.

The rearrangement links TRBV5-1 to TRBJ2-7, with a tentative D call TRBD1 (5 bases). The V end was cut by 0 bases, the J end by 2 bases, with 12 bases between. Germline assignment: CDR1 SGHRS and CDR2 YFSETQ. This CDR3 is built from 15 residues. CDR3 DNA sequence: TGCGCCAGCAGCTTGGGGGTAACAGGCCCCTACGAGCAGTACTTC. Encoded protein: CASSLGVTGPYEQYF.

This clonotype was seen a few times. The gene calls are TRBV12-3 or TRBV12-4 and TRBJ2-2, with TRBD2 matching 11 bases. The trim removed 5 bases at V and 3 bases at J, leaving 14 bases unmatched. The CDR3 runs 19 residues. The CDR3 is CASSLSENLAGGDTGELFF. CDR3 nucleotide sequence: TGTGCCAGCAGTCTAAGCGAGAATTTAGCGGGGGGGGACACCGGGGAGCTGTTTTTT.

This clonotype was detected only a few times. The rearrangement uses TRBV6-1 and TRBJ2-7; 10 nucleotides align to TRBD2. The V and J ends lost 6 bases and 5 bases, in that order; junction bases with no gene match: 10. CDR3 length: 15 residues. Germline loops: CDR1 MNHNS, CDR2 SASEGT. The CDR3 spells CASSPASGRVHEQYF. In DNA, the CDR3 is TGTGCCAGCAGCCCGGCTAGCGGGAGAGTCCACGAGCAGTACTTC.

The gene calls are TRBV7-6 and TRBJ1-4; TRBD1 agrees at 7 bases. CDR1 is SGHVS, CDR2 FNYEAQ, per germline. The CDR3 runs to 15 residues. V trimming: 1 base; J trimming: 6 bases; junction bases outside the gene matches: 5. CDR3 in amino acids: CASSLGGGLDEKLFF. The CDR3 nucleotides read TGTGCCAGCAGCTTAGGAGGGGGCTTAGATGAAAAACTGTTTTTT.

This clonotype was counted at least ten times. The chain employs TRBV5-1 and TRBJ2-3; the D gene is possibly TRBD1 (5 bases). V lost 5 bases, J lost 4 bases, and 17 bases lay in between. This CDR3 spans 15 amino acids. Germline lookup yields CDR1 SGHRS and CDR2 YFSETQ. Here the CDR3 reads CASRESSVGADTQYF. CDR3 bases: TGCGCCAGCAGGGAGTCTTCCGTAGGGGCAGATACGCAGTATTTT.

Only a few counts were recorded for this clonotype. This could be a read error, since a much larger clone is one nucleotide away. This CDR3 is CASSLEPGTSGSLGRYEQCF. The CDR3 DNA reads as TGTGCCAGCAGCTTAGAGCCCGGGACTAGCGGGTCTCTTGGGCGCTACGAGCAGTGCTTC. This sequence joins TRBV11-2 and TRBJ2-7; 12 bases are shared with TRBD2. Per germline, CDR1 SGHAT and CDR2 FQNNGV. This CDR3 is built from 20 residues.

In this sample, this clonotype turned up many times. The chain employs TRBV20-1 and TRBJ2-5; D tentatively reads TRBD1 or TRBD2 (6 bases each). This CDR3 comprises 15 residues. Trimming stripped 6 bases from V and 5 bases from J, with 22 bases between. CDR1 and CDR2 (germline): DFQATT, SNEGSKA (reference sequence). The CDR3 here is CSARSGQRSWETQYF. The CDR3 DNA is TGCAGTGCACGTAGCGGACAGCGCTCGTGGGAGACCCAGTACTTC.

A single count supports this clonotype. A read error may be the cause here, since a much bigger clone is one base away. The chain is built from TRBV6-1 and TRBJ1-5; D gene uncertain. The CDR3 extends over 17 amino acids. Trimming took off 2 bases at V and 0 bases at J, with 14 bases between the two ends. Per germline, CDR1 MNHNS and CDR2 SASEGT. The CDR3 loop is CASSEMMATLSNQPQHF. In DNA, the CDR3 is TGTGCCAGCAGTGAAATGATGGCTACCCTTAGCAATCAGCCCCAGCATTTT.

The CDR3 DNA follows: TGCGCCAGCTGCGTAGGGGGCGGGAATGAAAAACTGTTTTTT. It yields the protein CASCVGGGNEKLFF. The chain couples TRBV5-1 to TRBJ1-4, with 7 bases aligning to TRBD1. After removal of 7 bases from V and 5 bases from J, the junction contained 8 bases not matched to a gene. From germline, CDR1 is SGHRS and CDR2 YFSETQ. CDR3 size: 14 residues.

This clonotype showed up many times. The gene calls are TRBV13 and TRBJ2-7; D is possibly TRBD2 (5 bases). V gave up 6 bases and J gave up 3 bases, with 9 bases separating them. Germline V gives CDR1 PRHDT, CDR2 FYEKMQ (reference sequence). CDR3 length equals 12 residues. The DNA for the CDR3 is TGTGCCAGCAGTTACCGGGACTACGAGCAGTACTTC. As protein: CASSYRDYEQYF. The whole variable domain, remainder taken from reference TRBV13 and TRBJ2-7, is AAGVIQSPRHLIKEKRETATLKCYPIPRHDTVYWYQQGPGQDPQFLISFYEKMQSDKGSIPDRFSAQQFSDYHSELNMSSLELGDSALYFCASSYRDYEQYFGPGTRLTVT.

This clonotype was detected many times. V and J are TRBV20-1 and TRBJ2-1; unclear D gene. Between the trimmed V and J ends, which lost 5 bases and 6 bases, there was a span of 8 bases. This CDR3 has 11 amino acids. Germline CDR1 and CDR2: DFQATT and SNEGSKA (reference sequence). For the CDR3, the DNA is TGCAGTGCTGCCAGCCCCAATGAGCAGTTCTTC. This codes for CSAASPNEQFF.

This clonotype came up a few times. The rearrangement uses TRBV3-1 and TRBJ1-1, with a possible D match to TRBD1 (6 bases). V lost 3 bases and J lost 11, with 22 bases in between. This CDR3 contains 15 residues. Germline CDR1 is LGHDT and CDR2 is YNNKEL (reference sequence). The CDR3 here is CASSHTGDNLGEAFF. The CDR3 coding sequence is TGTGCCAGCAGCCACACCGGGGACAACCTGGGGGAGGCTTTCTTT.

This clonotype was counted at least ten times. This chain uses TRBV28 with TRBJ2-2; 9 nucleotides match TRBD2. Germline V gives CDR1 MDHEN, CDR2 SYDVKM. The CDR3 spans 15 residues. The V segment lost 8 bases and the J segment 0 bases; nucleotides outside the gene matches: 4. The CDR3 DNA is TGTGCCAGCGTAGCGGGAGAGCCGAACACCGGGGAGCTGTTTTTT. Residues: CASVAGEPNTGELFF.

This clonotype was detected a few times. V is TRBV6-2 or TRBV6-3 and J is TRBJ1-2, with D tentatively TRBD1 (6 bases). Germline V gene sequence: CDR1 MNHEY, CDR2 SVGEGT. Trimming pared 6 bases from V and 14 bases from J, leaving 19 bases between. The length of the CDR3 is 12 residues. The CDR3 nucleotides are TGTGCCAGCAGCCAATCCTCCACAGGGAATACCTTC. Its protein is CASSQSSTGNTF.

For this clonotype: A junction boundary mismatches the germline segment, possibly from a read error. This rearrangement joins TRBV7-7 to TRBJ2-2, with 10 bases matching TRBD2. The germline gives CDR1 SSHAT, CDR2 FNYEAQ (reference sequence). The CDR3 totals 16 residues. This chain's CDR3 is CASSLSSGSGTGELFF. CDR3 DNA sequence: TGTGCTAGCAGCTTGTCTAGCGGGAGTGGGACCGGGGAGCTGTTTTTT.

Of note for this clonotype: Possible read error: a much larger clone is one base away. V is TRBV2 and J is TRBJ2-4, with a weak D call TRBD1 (6 bases). Germline CDR1 and CDR2: SNHLY and FYNNEI. This CDR3 is 13 amino acids long. V was pared by 2 bases and J by 4 bases, with 6 bases between. The CDR3 DNA follows: TGTGCCAGCAGTGAACAGGGGAAAAACATTCAGTACTTC. Its translation: CASSEQGKNIQYF.

In its sample, this clonotype was seen many times. The chain employs TRBV6-2 or TRBV6-3 and TRBJ1-1; TRBD1 might be the D (5 bases). This CDR3 spans 12 amino acids. The germline V gene encodes CDR1 MNHEY and CDR2 SVGEGT. V lost 8 bases, J lost 4 bases, and 11 bases lay in between. The CDR3 spells CASVSRGTEAFF. The CDR3 DNA reads as TGTGCCAGCGTCAGTAGGGGCACTGAAGCTTTCTTT.

This chain uses TRBV24-1 with TRBJ2-1; 11 bases match TRBD2. The CDR3 totals 17 residues. The germline V gene encodes CDR1 KGHDR and CDR2 SFDVKD. Trimming at V came to 1 base and at J to 7 bases, leaving 8 bases not matched to a gene. In nucleotides, the CDR3 is TGTGCCACCAGTGATTTAAGCCTAGCGGGAGGAGGGAATGAGCAGTTCTTC. Protein sequence: CATSDLSLAGGGNEQFF.

As regards this clonotype: This sequence may be a read error, since a much larger clone differs from it by one base. The chain joins TRBV28 to TRBJ2-5, with D maybe TRBD1 (6 bases). The CDR3 contains 14 residues. Deletions cut 6 bases from V and 4 bases from J, with 15 bases between. CDR1 is MDHEN and CDR2 is SYDVKM in the germline V gene. CDR3 sequence reads: CASRKGVRGETQYF. In nucleotides, the CDR3 is TGTGCCAGCAGAAAGGGGGTTCGAGGAGAGACCCAGTACTTC.

This clonotype has a handful of counts. The V call is TRBV20-1, the J call TRBJ2-5; D is undetermined. V lost 0 bases and J lost 5, with 7 bases in between. The CDR3 is made up of 12 amino acids. Germline CDR1 and CDR2: DFQATT and SNEGSKA (reference sequence). CDR3 nucleotide sequence: TGCAGTGCTAGAGAGAAGACCGAGACCCAGTACTTC. Amino acids: CSAREKTETQYF.

As for this clonotype: A much larger clone sits a single nucleotide away, making a read error possible. The rearrangement links TRBV28 to TRBJ1-6, with TRBD1 as a possible D gene (5 bases). Per the germline V gene, CDR1 is MDHEN and CDR2 is SYDVKM. The CDR3 runs to 15 residues. CDR3: CASSLSPGGNSPPHF. As DNA, the CDR3 is TGTGCCAGCAGTTTATCACCGGGGGGGAATTCACCCCCCCACTTT.

Remarks on this clonotype: This probably arose from a read error, given a far larger clone one base away. The V and J genes are TRBV20-1 and TRBJ2-3; D unclear. The CDR3 totals 12 residues. Germline V gene sequence: CDR1 DFQATT, CDR2 SNEGSKA (reference sequence). This CDR3 reads CSARWPNTEALF. In DNA, the CDR3 is TGCAGTGCTAGATGGCCGAACACTGAAGCTCTCTTT.

This chain joins TRBV29-1 and TRBJ1-4; D unclear. Per germline, CDR1 SQVTM and CDR2 ANQGSEA. The length of the CDR3 is 12 residues. Trimming shortened V by 7 bases and J by 6 bases, and 12 bases separated the two germline ends. DNA for the CDR3: TGCAGCGCCGCTTTGGCTTATGAAAAACTGTTTTTT. The encoded protein is CSAALAYEKLFF.

This clonotype was observed many times. The chain carries TRBV7-2 and TRBJ2-3, with D hard to call. The V gene's germline CDR1 is SGHTA and CDR2 FQGNSA. V lost 5 bases to trimming and J lost 6 bases, with 12 bases between them. The CDR3 length is 13 residues. This CDR3 reads CASSTRTVDTQYF. Written as DNA, the CDR3 is TGTGCCAGCAGCACTCGGACGGTTGATACGCAGTATTTT.

This clonotype was detected ten times or more. The chain employs TRBV3-1 and TRBJ2-7; no clear D. CDR1 LGHDT and CDR2 YNNKEL come from the germline V gene (reference sequence). The CDR3 spans 12 residues. V shed 2 bases and J shed 6 bases, with 8 bases lying between them. In DNA, the CDR3 is TGTGCCAGCAGCCAACTTGTCAGCGAGCAGTACTTC. It codes for CASSQLVSEQYF.